The 29 T cell receptor beta chains below all came from one sample that was sequenced in a study of control samples from healthy donors and cancer patients. The repertoire was sequenced with immunoSEQ multiplex PCR; TCRdb's copy has only in-frame clones and lacks some. The profile shows 150,000 to 160,000 clones, approximately 94% of them singletons. The specimen was blood. Receptor source: a man aged 40-49 years in good health.

This chain connects TRBV11-2 to TRBJ2-7; 9 bases are shared with TRBD2. The junction had 8 bases not matched to a gene; V was cut back by 5 bases and J by 0 bases. CDR1 SGHAT and CDR2 FQNNGV come from the germline V gene. The CDR3 length is 16 residues. The CDR3 region has the DNA TGTGCCAGCAGCCCACTAATTAGCGGGGGCTCCTACGAGCAGTACTTC. Amino acid sequence: CASSPLISGGSYEQYF.

This chain joins TRBV3-1 (or the pseudogene TRBV3-2) and TRBJ2-2; 14 nucleotides line up with TRBD2. The CDR3 length is 20 residues. J was trimmed by 1 base and V by 0 bases; bases with no gene match: 7. CDR1 and CDR2 from the germline V gene are LGHDT and YNNKEL (reference sequence). CDR3 sequence (DNA): TGTGCCAGCAGCCAAGATTTGGGACTAGCGGGGGACATGAACACCGGGGAGCTGTTTTTT. Encoded protein: CASSQDLGLAGDMNTGELFF.

The V and J genes are TRBV28 and TRBJ1-1; D unclear. The CDR3 length is 14 residues. V was shortened by 1 base and J by 1 base, with 7 bases between the two germline ends. Germline loops: CDR1 MDHEN, CDR2 SYDVKM. The CDR3 DNA reads TGTGCCAGCAGTTTATTGGTCGCGAACACTGAAGCTTTCTTT. It codes for CASSLLVANTEAFF. The whole variable domain, filled in from reference TRBV28 and TRBJ1-1, reads DVKVTQSSRYLVKRTGEKVFLECVQDMDHENMFWYRQDPGLGLRLIYFSYDVKMKEKGDIPEGYSVSREKKERFSLILESASTNQTSMYLCASSLLVANTEAFFGQGTRLTVV.

The chain combines TRBV30 with TRBJ2-3; 11 positions agree with TRBD1. J gave up 12 bases and V 0 bases, and 5 bases lay outside the gene matches. The CDR3 spans 13 residues. Germline V CDR1 and CDR2: GTSNPN, SVGIG (reference sequence). The CDR3 loop is CAWSVLGQGVQYF. CDR3 coding DNA: TGTGCCTGGAGTGTTTTGGGACAGGGGGTACAGTATTTT.

This chain uses TRBV4-1 with TRBJ2-7; either TRBD1 or TRBD2 may fit D (5 bases each). Trimming stripped 1 base from V and 0 bases from J, with 10 bases between. The germline V gene encodes CDR1 MGHRA and CDR2 YSYEKL. CDR3 size: 15 residues. This chain's CDR3 is CASSQVSGSSYEQYF. DNA of the CDR3: TGCGCCAGCAGCCAAGTTTCAGGGAGCTCCTACGAGCAGTACTTC.

This rearrangement joins TRBV4-1 to TRBJ1-3; tentatively, D is TRBD1 (6 bases). The CDR3 has 13 residues. V shed 2 bases and J shed 8 bases, with 10 bases lying between them. Germline lookup yields CDR1 MGHRA and CDR2 YSYEKL. The CDR3 coding sequence is TGCGCCAGCAGCCAATTACAGGGACACACCATATATTTT. As protein: CASSQLQGHTIYF.

The rearrangement links TRBV4-3 to TRBJ1-1; D remains unclear. CDR1 and CDR2 (germline): LGHNA, YSLEER. CDR3 length: 14 residues. The V end lost 0 bases, the J end lost 6 bases, and 11 bases lay between the germline ends. The CDR3 DNA is TGCGCCAGCAGCCAAGACCGGGGAGGTCCTGAAGCTTTCTTT. Its translation is CASSQDRGGPEAFF.

J is TRBJ2-3 and V is TRBV9; no firm D call. Trimming left V 4 bases short and J 6 bases short, with 12 bases between. Germline assignment: CDR1 SGDLS and CDR2 YYNGEE. The CDR3 is 13 residues long. CDR3 sequence reads: CASSSPPVDTQYF. CDR3 DNA sequence: TGTGCCAGCAGCTCCCCCCCCGTGGATACGCAGTATTTT.

The V gene is TRBV7-9, the J gene TRBJ1-2; the D is unclear. The V end lost 3 bases, the J end lost 6 bases, and 2 bases lay between the germline ends. The CDR3 covers 10 residues. Germline CDR1 is SEHNR and CDR2 is FQNEAQ (reference sequence). As DNA, the CDR3 is TGTGCCAGCAGCTTCCATGGCTACACCTTC. It encodes CASSFHGYTF.

A single count supports this clone. The chain recombines TRBV12-3 or TRBV12-4 with TRBJ1-4; TRBD1 agrees at 8 bases. V was clipped by 4 bases and J by 11 bases; unmatched bases: 6. This CDR3 has 13 residues. As DNA, the CDR3 is TGTGCCAGCAGTTCGCACAGGGGGGGGAAACTGTTTTTT. Translating gives CASSSHRGGKLFF.

This rearrangement joins TRBV6-5 to TRBJ1-5; 7 bases fit TRBD1. V shed 2 bases, J shed 2 bases, and the junction held 3 bases outside the gene matches. In germline, CDR1 is MNHEY, CDR2 SVGAGI. The CDR3 has 15 amino acids. The CDR3 spells CASSYRGLGNQPQHF. The CDR3 DNA reads TGTGCCAGCAGTTACAGGGGGCTGGGCAATCAGCCCCAGCATTTT.

The chain's CDR3 is CASRLGDEQYF. CDR3 DNA: TGTGCCAGCAGGTTAGGCGACGAGCAGTACTTC. This chain links TRBV2 with TRBJ2-7; D is unresolved. The CDR3 covers 11 residues. The germline V and J ends were trimmed by 6 bases and 5 bases, with 8 bases remaining between them. CDR1 SNHLY and CDR2 FYNNEI come from the germline V gene.

The CDR3 reads CASSLFEYSPLHF. CDR3 DNA: TGTGCCAGCAGTTTATTCGAGTATTCACCCCTCCACTTT. This chain joins TRBV12-3 or TRBV12-4 and TRBJ1-6, with D unresolved. Trimming left V 2 bases short and J 8 bases short, with 7 bases between. The CDR3 loop spans 13 amino acids.

The chain employs TRBV10-2 and TRBJ1-5; 11 bases agree with TRBD1. The CDR3 runs to 14 residues. Trimming removed 6 bases from V and 6 bases from J; junction bases left unmatched: 4. In germline, CDR1 is WSHSY, CDR2 SAAADI. Here the CDR3 DNA reads TGCGCCAGCAGCGGACAGGGGGCGGGTCAGCCCCAGCATTTT. Translating it yields CASSGQGAGQPQHF.

The chain carries TRBV3-1 (or the pseudogene TRBV3-2) and TRBJ1-4; TRBD1 matches at 9 bases. Germline V gene data show CDR1 as LGHDT and CDR2 as YNNKEL (reference sequence). J gave up 8 bases and V 2 bases, and 6 bases lay outside the gene matches. This CDR3 is built from 15 residues. CDR3 sequence (DNA): TGTGCCAGCAGCCAACCTACAGGGGGCGAAGAAAAACTGTTTTTT. Translation: CASSQPTGGEEKLFF.

V is TRBV10-2 and J is TRBJ1-6; no definite D call. Germline values: CDR1 WSHSY, CDR2 SAAADI. CDR3 length equals 14 residues. V lost 7 bases, J lost 0 bases, and 7 bases lay in between. The CDR3: CASKSSSYNSPLHF. The CDR3 DNA sequence: TGCGCCAGCAAGAGCAGCTCCTATAATTCACCCCTCCACTTT.

As for this clone: The same CDR3 also results from other DNA sequences found in this sample. The chain recombines TRBV24-1 with TRBJ2-3, with TRBD2 identical over 10 bases. V gave up 0 bases and J gave up 6 bases; unmatched junction bases: 2. Germline values: CDR1 KGHDR, CDR2 SFDVKD. This CDR3 contains 15 residues. CDR3 region: CATSDLGTSADTQYF. The CDR3 DNA reads as TGTGCCACCAGTGATTTGGGGACTAGCGCCGATACGCAGTATTTT.

The J gene is TRBJ1-4, the V gene TRBV19; 9 nucleotides align to TRBD1. Looked up from germline, CDR1 is LNHDA and CDR2 is SQIVND (reference sequence). With 9 bases clipped from V and 4 bases from J, the junction kept 6 bases outside the gene matches. The CDR3 is 14 residues long. The CDR3 reads CASWDRAGNEKLFF. The CDR3 DNA reads TGTGCCAGCTGGGACAGGGCGGGTAATGAAAAACTGTTTTTT.

CDR3 amino acids: CASSYGQGSTEAFF. The DNA of the CDR3 is TGCGCCAGCAGTTACGGACAGGGATCCACTGAAGCTTTCTTT. The chain combines TRBV10-1 with TRBJ1-1, with 8 nucleotides matching TRBD1. The CDR3 is 14 amino acids. V lost 5 bases and J lost 4; bases outside the gene matches: 6. The germline V gene encodes CDR1 WNHNN and CDR2 SYGVQD (reference sequence).

CDR3 region: CASSQGGIRGEKLFF. The CDR3, as DNA: TGTGCCAGCAGCCAAGGAGGCATACGTGGGGAAAAACTGTTTTTT. The chain is built from TRBV3-1 (or the pseudogene TRBV3-2) and TRBJ1-4; D gene ambiguous. Germline lookup yields CDR1 LGHDT and CDR2 YNNKEL (reference sequence). The V and J ends lost 1 base and 8 bases respectively, with 14 bases between them. This CDR3 contains 15 residues.

This clone was observed a few times. The chain recombines TRBV6-2 or TRBV6-3 with TRBJ1-4; 10 bases line up with TRBD1. V trimming: 2 bases; J trimming: 7 bases; junction bases outside the gene matches: 4. This CDR3 is 15 amino acids long. CDR1 is MNHEY, CDR2 SVGEGT, per germline. The CDR3 region is CASSYRQGASEKLFF. In DNA, the CDR3 is TGTGCCAGCAGTTACAGACAGGGGGCGAGTGAAAAACTGTTTTTT.

This chain links TRBV5-1 with TRBJ1-6; 7 nucleotides agree with TRBD1. Per the germline V gene, CDR1 is SGHRS and CDR2 is YFSETQ. The CDR3 has 16 residues. Trimming took 5 bases from V and 9 from J; bases not matched to a gene: 14. This CDR3 reads CASRTGVGAGGSPLHF. The DNA of the CDR3 is TGCGCCAGCAGAACCGGGGTAGGGGCAGGGGGTTCACCCCTCCACTTT.

The J gene is TRBJ1-1, the V gene TRBV10-2; 10 positions match TRBD1. The germline V gene has CDR1 WSHSY and CDR2 SAAADI. There are 16 residues in the CDR3. Germline trimming cut 5 bases from V and 1 base from J; bases unmatched to any gene: 7. This chain's CDR3 is CASSRQGALPNTEAFF. In DNA form, the CDR3 reads TGCGCCAGCAGTCGACAGGGGGCGCTTCCGAACACTGAAGCTTTCTTT.

This rearrangement joins TRBV30 to TRBJ1-2; possible D gene TRBD1, 6 bases. V dropped 0 bases and J dropped 2 bases, with 19 bases sitting between them. The CDR3 contains 17 residues. Germline V gene data show CDR1 as GTSNPN and CDR2 as SVGIG (reference sequence). CDR3 loop: CAWSVRVGEGQNYGYTF. CDR3 bases: TGTGCCTGGAGTGTACGGGTAGGGGAGGGACAAAACTATGGCTACACCTTC.

With respect to this clone: Relative to the germline gene, one junction end is altered; a read error may explain this. The gene calls are TRBV20-1 and TRBJ2-1; D is unresolved. Germline CDR1 is DFQATT and CDR2 is SNEGSKA (reference sequence). The CDR3 is made up of 11 amino acids. The CDR3 DNA reads as TGCAGTGCTAGAACCGAGGATCAAGCACTCTTC. It yields the protein CSARTEDQALF.

CDR3 in amino acids: CASSSQGPSGNTIYF. The CDR3 DNA reads TGCGCCAGCAGCTCACAGGGTCCCTCTGGAAACACCATATATTTT. The chain links TRBV5-1 to TRBJ1-3, with D possibly TRBD1 on 6 matching bases. CDR1 SGHRS and CDR2 YFSETQ come from the germline V gene. V was trimmed by 3 bases and J by 0 bases, leaving 10 bases between them. CDR3 length equals 15 residues.

The chain links TRBV6-5 to TRBJ2-5, with D possibly being TRBD2 (7 bases). CDR1 is MNHEY and CDR2 is SVGAGI in the germline V gene. The CDR3 consists of 12 residues. The V end was cut by 9 bases, the J end by 7 bases, with 15 bases between. CDR3 nucleotide sequence: TGTGCCAGTCGGGGGGCCCAGGGGACCCAGTACTTC. It is translated as CASRGAQGTQYF.

This chain connects TRBV7-2 to TRBJ1-6; unclear D gene. There are 14 residues in the CDR3. The germline V gene encodes CDR1 SGHTA and CDR2 FQGNSA. V dropped 2 bases and J dropped 5 bases, with 7 bases sitting between them. CDR3 nucleotide sequence: TGTGCCAGCAGCTTAAGTCCCGATAATTCACCCCTCCACTTT. Translation: CASSLSPDNSPLHF.

V usage is TRBV6-6 and J usage is TRBJ1-2, with D perhaps TRBD1 (5 bases). CDR3 length equals 18 residues. Germline CDR1 reads MNHNY; CDR2 reads SVGAGI (reference sequence). V was clipped by 5 bases and J by 1 base, with 23 bases between them. CDR3 protein: CASSPLGLRDRDNYGYTF. The CDR3 region has the DNA TGTGCCAGCAGTCCTCTTGGGCTCCGGGACCGCGATAACTATGGCTACACCTTC.